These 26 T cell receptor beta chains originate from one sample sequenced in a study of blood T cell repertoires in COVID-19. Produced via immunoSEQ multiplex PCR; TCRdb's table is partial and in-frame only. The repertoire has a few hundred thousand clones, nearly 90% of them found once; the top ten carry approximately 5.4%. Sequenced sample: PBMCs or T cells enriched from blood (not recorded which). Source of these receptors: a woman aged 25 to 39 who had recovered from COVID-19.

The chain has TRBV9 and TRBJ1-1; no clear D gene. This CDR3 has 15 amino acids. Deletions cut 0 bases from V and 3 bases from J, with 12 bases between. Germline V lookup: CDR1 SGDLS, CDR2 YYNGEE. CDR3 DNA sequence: TGTGCCAGCAGCGTAGTTGGGGTAGCGGACACTGAAGCTTTCTTT. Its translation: CASSVVGVADTEAFF.

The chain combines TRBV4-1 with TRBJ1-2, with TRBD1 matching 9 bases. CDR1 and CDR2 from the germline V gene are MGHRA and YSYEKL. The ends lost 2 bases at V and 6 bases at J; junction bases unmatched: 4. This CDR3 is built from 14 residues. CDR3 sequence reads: CASSQPGTGNGYTF. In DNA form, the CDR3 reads TGCGCCAGCAGCCAACCCGGGACAGGGAATGGCTACACCTTC.

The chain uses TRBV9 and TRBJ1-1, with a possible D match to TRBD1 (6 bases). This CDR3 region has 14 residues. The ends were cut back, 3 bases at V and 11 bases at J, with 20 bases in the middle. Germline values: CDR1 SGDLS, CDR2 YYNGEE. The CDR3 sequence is CASSALGTNSEAFF. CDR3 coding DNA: TGTGCCAGCAGCGCCCTCGGGACAAACTCGGAGGCTTTCTTT.

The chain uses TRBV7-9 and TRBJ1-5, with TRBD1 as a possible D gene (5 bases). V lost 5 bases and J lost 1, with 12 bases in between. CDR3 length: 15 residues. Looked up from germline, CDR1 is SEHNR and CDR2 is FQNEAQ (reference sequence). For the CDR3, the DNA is TGTGCCAGCAGCCTGGGGGGACCCAGCAATCAGCCCCAGCATTTT. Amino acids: CASSLGGPSNQPQHF.

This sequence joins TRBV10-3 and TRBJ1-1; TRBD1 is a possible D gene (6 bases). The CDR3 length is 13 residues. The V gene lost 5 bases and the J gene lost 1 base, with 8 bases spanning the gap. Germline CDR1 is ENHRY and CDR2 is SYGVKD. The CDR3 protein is CAISRTENTEAFF. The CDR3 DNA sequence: TGTGCCATCAGTAGGACAGAGAACACTGAAGCTTTCTTT.

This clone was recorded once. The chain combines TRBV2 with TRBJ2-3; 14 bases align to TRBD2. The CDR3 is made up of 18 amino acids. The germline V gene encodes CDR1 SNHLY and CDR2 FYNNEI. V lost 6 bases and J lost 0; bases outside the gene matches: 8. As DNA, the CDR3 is TGTGCCAGCAGCTCGACTAGCGGGGGGGCCCCTAGCACAGATACGCAGTATTTT. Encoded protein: CASSSTSGGAPSTDTQYF.

Here the CDR3 reads CASSYLTTGFFYGYTF. The DNA of the CDR3 is TGTGCCAGCAGTTACCTAACGACAGGGTTTTTCTATGGCTACACCTTC. This chain joins TRBV6-5 and TRBJ1-2; 7 nucleotides agree with TRBD1. The V gene's germline CDR1 is MNHEY and CDR2 SVGAGI. This CDR3 is built from 16 residues. The V gene end was trimmed by 2 bases and the J gene end by 4 bases; junction bases not matched to a gene: 10.

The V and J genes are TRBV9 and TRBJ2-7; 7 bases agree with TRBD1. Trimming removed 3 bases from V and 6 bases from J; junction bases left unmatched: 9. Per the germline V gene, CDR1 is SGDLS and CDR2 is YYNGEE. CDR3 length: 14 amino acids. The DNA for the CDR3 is TGTGCCAGCAGCGCTACAGGGGCCCGGGGCGAGCAGTACTTC. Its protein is CASSATGARGEQYF.

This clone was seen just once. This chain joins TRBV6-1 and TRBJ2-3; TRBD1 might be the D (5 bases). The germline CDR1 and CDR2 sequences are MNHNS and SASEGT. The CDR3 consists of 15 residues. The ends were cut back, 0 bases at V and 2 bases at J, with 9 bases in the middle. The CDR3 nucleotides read TGTGCCAGCAGTGAAGCGATAGGGGTCACAGATACGCAGTATTTT. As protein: CASSEAIGVTDTQYF.

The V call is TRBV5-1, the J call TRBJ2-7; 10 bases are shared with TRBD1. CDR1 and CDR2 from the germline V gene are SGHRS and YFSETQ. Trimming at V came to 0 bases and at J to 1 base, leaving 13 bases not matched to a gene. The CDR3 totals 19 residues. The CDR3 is CASSLGLGQGPWVSYEQYF. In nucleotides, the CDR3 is TGCGCCAGCAGCTTGGGGTTGGGACAGGGGCCATGGGTATCCTACGAGCAGTACTTC.

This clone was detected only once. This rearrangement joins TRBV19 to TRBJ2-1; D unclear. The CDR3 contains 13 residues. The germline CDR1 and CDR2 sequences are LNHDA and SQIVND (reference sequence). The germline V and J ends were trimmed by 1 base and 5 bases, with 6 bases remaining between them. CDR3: CASSIVENNEQFF. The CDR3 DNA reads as TGTGCCAGTAGTATAGTAGAGAACAATGAGCAGTTCTTC.

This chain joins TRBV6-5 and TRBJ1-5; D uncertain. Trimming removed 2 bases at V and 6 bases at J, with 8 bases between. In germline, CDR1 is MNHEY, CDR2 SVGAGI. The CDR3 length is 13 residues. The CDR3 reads CASSYREGQPQHF. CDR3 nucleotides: TGTGCCAGCAGTTACAGGGAGGGTCAGCCCCAGCATTTT.

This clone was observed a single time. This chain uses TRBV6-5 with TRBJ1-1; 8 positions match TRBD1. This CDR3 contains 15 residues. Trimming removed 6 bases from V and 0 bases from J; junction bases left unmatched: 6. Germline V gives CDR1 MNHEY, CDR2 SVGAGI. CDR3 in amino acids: CASRRDRLMNTEAFF. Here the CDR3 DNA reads TGTGCCAGCAGGAGGGACAGGCTTATGAACACTGAAGCTTTCTTT.

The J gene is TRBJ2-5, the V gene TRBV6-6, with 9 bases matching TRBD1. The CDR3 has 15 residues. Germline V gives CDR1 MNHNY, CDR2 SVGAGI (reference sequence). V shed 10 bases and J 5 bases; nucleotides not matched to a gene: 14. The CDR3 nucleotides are TGTGCCACCCAGGGACTCGGACAGGGGTGGGAGACCCAGTACTTC. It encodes CATQGLGQGWETQYF.

Here the CDR3 reads CASSPPTGANYGYTF. The CDR3 DNA reads as TGTGCCAGCTCACCCCCGACCGGGGCTAACTATGGCTACACCTTC. The chain joins TRBV18 to TRBJ1-2, with D hard to call. The length of the CDR3 is 15 residues. V was clipped by 3 bases and J by 0 bases, with 11 bases between them. The germline CDR1 and CDR2 sequences are KGHSH and LQKENI.

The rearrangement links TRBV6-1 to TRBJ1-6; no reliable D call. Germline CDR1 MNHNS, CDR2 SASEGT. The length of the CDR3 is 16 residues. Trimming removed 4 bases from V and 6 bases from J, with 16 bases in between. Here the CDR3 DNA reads TGTGCCAGCAGTGCCCTACTCCCGGAGGCTAATTCACCCCTCCACTTT. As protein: CASSALLPEANSPLHF.

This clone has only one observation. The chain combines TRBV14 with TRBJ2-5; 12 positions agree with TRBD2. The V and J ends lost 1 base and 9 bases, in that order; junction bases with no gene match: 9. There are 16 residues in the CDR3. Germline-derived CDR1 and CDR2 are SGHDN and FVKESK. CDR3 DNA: TGTGCCAGCAGCCAAGGTGGACTAGCGGGAAGGGGGGCCCAGTACTTC. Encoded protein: CASSQGGLAGRGAQYF.

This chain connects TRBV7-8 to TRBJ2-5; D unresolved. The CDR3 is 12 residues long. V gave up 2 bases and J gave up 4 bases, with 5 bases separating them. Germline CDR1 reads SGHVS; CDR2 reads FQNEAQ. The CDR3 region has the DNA TGTGCCAGCAGCTTACTTAGAGAGACCCAGTACTTC. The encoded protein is CASSLLRETQYF.

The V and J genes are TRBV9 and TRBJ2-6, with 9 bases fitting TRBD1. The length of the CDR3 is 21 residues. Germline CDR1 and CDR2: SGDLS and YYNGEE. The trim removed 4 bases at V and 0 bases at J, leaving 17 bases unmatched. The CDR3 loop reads CASSRTHGDRVSSSGANVLTF. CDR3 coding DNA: TGTGCCAGCAGCCGAACCCACGGGGACAGGGTCTCGTCCTCTGGGGCCAACGTCCTGACTTTC. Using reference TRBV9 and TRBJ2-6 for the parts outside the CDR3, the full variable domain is DSGVTQTPKHLITATGQRVTLRCSPRSGDLSVYWYQQSLDQGLQFLIQYYNGEERAKGNILERFSAQQFPDLHSELNLSSLELGDSALYFCASSRTHGDRVSSSGANVLTFGAGSRLTVL.

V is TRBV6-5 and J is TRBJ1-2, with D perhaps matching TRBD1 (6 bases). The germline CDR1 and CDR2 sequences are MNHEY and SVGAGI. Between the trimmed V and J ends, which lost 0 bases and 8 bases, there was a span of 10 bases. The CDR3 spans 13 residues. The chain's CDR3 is CASSYSGRGGYTF. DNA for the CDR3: TGTGCCAGCAGTTACTCTGGCAGGGGCGGCTACACCTTC.

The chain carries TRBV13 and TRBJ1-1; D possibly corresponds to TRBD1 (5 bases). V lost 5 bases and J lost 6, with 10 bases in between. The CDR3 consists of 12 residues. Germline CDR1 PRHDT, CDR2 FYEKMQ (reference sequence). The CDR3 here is CASSQGGSEAFF. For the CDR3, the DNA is TGTGCCAGCAGCCAGGGAGGGTCTGAAGCTTTCTTT. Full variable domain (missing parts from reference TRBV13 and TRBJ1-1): AAGVIQSPRHLIKEKRETATLKCYPIPRHDTVYWYQQGPGQDPQFLISFYEKMQSDKGSIPDRFSAQQFSDYHSELNMSSLELGDSALYFCASSQGGSEAFFGQGTRLTVV.

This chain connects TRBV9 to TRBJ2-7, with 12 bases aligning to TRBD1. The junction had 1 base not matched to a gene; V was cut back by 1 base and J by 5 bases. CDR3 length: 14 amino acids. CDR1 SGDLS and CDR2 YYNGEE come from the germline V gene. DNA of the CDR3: TGTGCCAGCAGCGTACGGGACAGGGGGCACGAGCAGTACTTC. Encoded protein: CASSVRDRGHEQYF.

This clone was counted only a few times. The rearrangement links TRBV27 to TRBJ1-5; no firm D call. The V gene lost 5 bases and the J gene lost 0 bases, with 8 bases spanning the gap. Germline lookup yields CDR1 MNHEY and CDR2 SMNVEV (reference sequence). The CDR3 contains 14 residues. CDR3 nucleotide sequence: TGTGCCAGCAGTCCCAGATATAGCAATCAGCCCCAGCATTTT. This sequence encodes CASSPRYSNQPQHF.

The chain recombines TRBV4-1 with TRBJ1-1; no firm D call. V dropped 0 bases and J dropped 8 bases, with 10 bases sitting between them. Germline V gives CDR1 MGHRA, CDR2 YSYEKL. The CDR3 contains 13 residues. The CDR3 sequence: CASSQDLEREAFF. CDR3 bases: TGCGCCAGCAGCCAAGATCTGGAGAGGGAAGCTTTCTTT.

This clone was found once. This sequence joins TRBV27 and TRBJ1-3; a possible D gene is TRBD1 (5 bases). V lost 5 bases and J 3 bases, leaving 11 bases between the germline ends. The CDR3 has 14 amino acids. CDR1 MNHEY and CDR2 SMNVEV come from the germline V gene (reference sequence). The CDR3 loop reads CASSNDSYGNTIYF. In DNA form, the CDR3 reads TGTGCCAGCAGTAACGACAGCTATGGAAACACCATATATTTT.

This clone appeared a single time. In nucleotides, the CDR3 is TGTGCCAGCTCATACGGGACAACGAACACCGGGGAGCTGTTTTTT. Residues: CASSYGTTNTGELFF. This chain joins TRBV18 and TRBJ2-2, with D possibly being TRBD1 (6 bases). The CDR3 runs 15 residues. The germline V and J ends were trimmed by 5 bases and 0 bases, with 10 bases remaining between them. Germline V gives CDR1 KGHSH, CDR2 LQKENI.